A selection of T cell receptor beta chains follows, all from one sample in a study of blood T cell repertoires in COVID-19. The protocol was immunoSEQ multiplex PCR, while the TCRdb copy is restricted to in-frame clones and leaves out a portion. The data show around 80,000 clones, with roughly four fifths seen just once and roughly a quarter held by the top ten. Source material: peripheral blood. The receptors here all came from a human donor in a cohort sampled during active COVID-19. Both conserved end residues are part of each CDR3. The order of the fields is J gene, V gene, CDR3 protein.

j_gene: TRBJ2-2; v_gene: TRBV18; CDR3aa: CASSPMATEVAGELFF
j_gene: TRBJ2-3; v_gene: TRBV6-6; CDR3aa: CASSLSGTSGGATDTQYF
j_gene: TRBJ2-7; v_gene: TRBV5-1; CDR3aa: CASSSQGVSYEQYF
j_gene: TRBJ2-3; v_gene: TRBV30; CDR3aa: CAWTRTGHDTDTQYF
j_gene: TRBJ2-2; v_gene: TRBV7-9; CDR3aa: CASSQSSGGAGGELFF
j_gene: TRBJ2-7; v_gene: TRBV2; CDR3aa: CASRRTSGGSYEQYF
j_gene: TRBJ1-4; v_gene: TRBV6-4; CDR3aa: CASTRGFRGEKLFF
j_gene: TRBJ1-3; v_gene: TRBV4-1; CDR3aa: CASSQEQGDTIYF
j_gene: TRBJ2-5; v_gene: TRBV5-1; CDR3aa: CASRGQQETQYF
j_gene: TRBJ2-3; v_gene: TRBV24-1; CDR3aa: CATSDPSGGPGDTQYF
j_gene: TRBJ1-2; v_gene: TRBV9; CDR3aa: CASSAGDRPAAYGYTF
j_gene: TRBJ2-5; v_gene: TRBV9; CDR3aa: CASSPWHQETQYF
j_gene: TRBJ2-5; v_gene: TRBV5-1; CDR3aa: CASSSPLTGGAETQYF